A selection of T cell receptor beta chains follows, all from one sample in a study of T cell responses to AZD1222 COVID-19 vaccine. Generated by immunoSEQ multiplex PCR, the TCRdb table keeps only in-frame clones and is missing some. The sample shows 70,000 to 80,000 clones, 60% to 85% of them seen only once. Sequenced here: peripheral blood, sampled 28 days after the second AZD1222 dose. These receptors all come from an adult who received the AZD1222 COVID-19 vaccine. Each CDR3 is given with its conserved first and last residue. D genes are given only for firm matches. Not all rows give a size; the values are once, few, many and, for expanded clones, a class.

d_gene,v_gene,j_gene,abundance,CDR3aa,CDR3nt
NA,TRBV7-9,TRBJ2-1,once,CASSSGFTAYNEQFF,TGTGCCAGCAGCTCTGGCTTTACAGCTTACAATGAGCAGTTCTTC
NA,TRBV1,TRBJ2-3,NA,CTSSPTRGKPLTDTQYF,TGCACCAGCAGCCCAACCCGGGGGAAGCCTCTCACAGATACGCAGTATTTT
NA,TRBV2,TRBJ2-5,NA,CASKETGRGETQYF,TGTGCCAGCAAAGAAACAGGCAGGGGAGAGACCCAGTACTTC
NA,TRBV12-2,TRBJ2-7,NA,CARSLGGCYEQYF,TGTGCAAGATCTCTTGGCGGCTGCTACGAGCAGTACTTC
NA,TRBV15,TRBJ2-7,NA,CATSRSHRRDEQYF,TGTGCCACCAGCAGATCGCACCGGAGGGACGAGCAGTACTTC
NA,TRBV28,TRBJ1-5,NA,CASSPTGGRSQPQHF,TGTGCCAGCAGTCCCACGGGGGGCCGGAGTCAGCCCCAGCATTTT
NA,TRBV7-9,TRBJ2-7,few,CASSLDGRPIEQYF,TGTGCCAGCAGCTTAGATGGCAGGCCTATCGAGCAGTACTTC
TRBD1,TRBV24-1,TRBJ2-5,NA,CATSDHGRGLGETQYF,TGTGCCACCAGTGACCACGGCAGGGGGCTGGGGGAGACCCAGTACTTC
TRBD2,TRBV27,TRBJ2-1,NA,CASSSSGDYNEQFF,TGTGCCAGCAGTTCGAGCGGGGACTACAATGAGCAGTTCTTC
NA,TRBV5-1,TRBJ1-3,NA,CASSPRTAGNTIYF,TGCGCCAGCAGCCCGAGGACAGCTGGAAACACCATATATTTT
TRBD2,TRBV15,TRBJ2-1,NA,CATSERGGYNEQFF,TGTGCCACCAGCGAGCGGGGGGGTTACAATGAGCAGTTCTTC
TRBD2,TRBV5-1,TRBJ2-3,NA,CASSRTSGGTDTQYF,TGCGCCAGCAGCAGGACTAGCGGGGGGACAGATACGCAGTATTTT
TRBD2,TRBV3-1/TRBV3-2,TRBJ2-7,NA,CASSLGPGGTYEQYF,TGTGCCAGCAGCCTCGGGCCGGGAGGCACGTACGAGCAGTACTTC
NA,TRBV28,TRBJ2-1,NA,CASRVQGKNEQFF,TGTGCCAGCAGGGTTCAGGGGAAAAATGAGCAGTTCTTC
TRBD2,TRBV29-1,TRBJ2-7,NA,CSVDPSGTSSEQYF,TGCAGCGTTGATCCTAGCGGGACCTCAAGCGAGCAGTACTTC
NA,TRBV6-6,TRBJ1-4,once,CASSAVFNEKLFF,TGTGCCAGCAGTGCAGTTTTTAATGAAAAACTGTTTTTT
TRBD2,TRBV24-1,TRBJ2-5,NA,CATRRGETQYF,TGTGCCACCAGGCGGGGGGAGACCCAGTACTTC
TRBD1,TRBV11-3,TRBJ2-1,NA,CASSLRGTGGNEQFF,TGTGCCAGCAGCTTAAGAGGGACAGGGGGCAATGAGCAGTTCTTC
NA,TRBV28,TRBJ2-1,few,CASSPSEAGTRYNEQFF,TGTGCCAGCAGTCCATCAGAAGCAGGAACCCGCTACAATGAGCAGTTCTTC
NA,TRBV29-1,TRBJ2-2,NA,CSVGQANTGELFF,TGCAGCGTTGGACAGGCGAACACCGGGGAGCTGTTTTTT
NA,TRBV28,TRBJ1-5,NA,CASSQQGWANQPQHF,TGTGCCAGCAGTCAACAGGGATGGGCAAATCAGCCCCAGCATTTT
TRBD2,TRBV28,TRBJ2-7,NA,CASSSSGTSGRWQYF,TGTGCCAGCAGTTCCTCCGGGACTAGCGGGAGGTGGCAGTACTTC
NA,TRBV11-2,TRBJ2-5,NA,CASSPRNRGPPETQYF,TGTGCCAGCAGCCCTAGAAATCGGGGACCGCCGGAGACCCAGTACTTC
TRBD1,TRBV4-3,TRBJ2-3,once,CASSPNPGQSTDTQYF,TGCGCCAGCAGCCCAAATCCGGGACAGAGCACAGATACGCAGTATTTT
NA,TRBV6-5,TRBJ1-1,NA,CASTRRPEAFF,TGTGCCAGCACAAGGAGGCCTGAAGCTTTCTTT
TRBD1,TRBV30,TRBJ1-2,NA,CAWSTRGPANYGYTF,TGTGCCTGGAGTACCAGGGGGCCCGCTAACTATGGCTACACCTTC
NA,TRBV5-4,TRBJ2-3,NA,CASSQTGPRDTQYF,TGTGCCAGCAGCCAGACCGGGCCGCGGGATACGCAGTATTTT
TRBD2,TRBV3-1/TRBV3-2,TRBJ2-7,NA,CASKDSGGAVEQYF,TGTGCCAGCAAAGATAGCGGGGGGGCCGTCGAGCAGTACTTC
NA,TRBV20-1,TRBJ1-1,NA,CSAPVDTEAFF,TGCAGTGCCCCGGTGGACACTGAAGCTTTCTTT
NA,TRBV11-3,TRBJ1-5,once,CASSLGPGRTYCNQPQHF,TGTGCCAGCAGCTTAGGCCCAGGTAGGACATATTGCAATCAGCCCCAGCATTTT
NA,TRBV3-1/TRBV3-2,TRBJ2-6,NA,CASSQDVSRVLTF,TGTGCCAGCAGCCAAGACGTCTCCCGGGTCCTGACTTTC
NA,TRBV3-1/TRBV3-2,TRBJ1-6,NA,CASSEGMSRSPLHF,TGTGCCAGCAGCGAAGGGATGTCGCGATCACCCCTCCACTTT
TRBD2,TRBV6-1,TRBJ2-7,NA,CASSDDLAGPYYEQYF,TGTGCCAGCAGTGACGATCTAGCGGGACCATACTACGAGCAGTACTTC
NA,TRBV23-1,TRBJ1-1,NA,CASSQFWGVSDREANTPPNTEAFF,TGCGCCAGCAGTCAATTCTGGGGCGTGTCGGACAGAGAAGCTAATACGCCCCCAAACACTGAAGCTTTCTTT
TRBD1,TRBV27,TRBJ1-1,NA,CASSAGTGGSEAFF,TGTGCCAGCAGTGCCGGGACAGGGGGCTCTGAAGCTTTCTTT
NA,TRBV7-3,TRBJ2-5,NA,CASSLSPQETQYF,TGTGCCAGCAGCTTAAGCCCGCAAGAGACCCAGTACTTC
NA,TRBV10-2,TRBJ1-2,NA,CASSEPGMDYGYTF,TGCGCCAGCAGTGAACCAGGGATGGACTATGGCTACACCTTC
TRBD1,TRBV6-2/TRBV6-3,TRBJ2-5,NA,CASSYGFGTGGETQYF,TGTGCCAGCAGTTACGGGTTCGGGACAGGGGGAGAGACCCAGTACTTC
TRBD2,TRBV2,TRBJ2-7,NA,CASSGGLTYEQYF,TGTGCCAGTAGCGGGGGTTTGACCTACGAGCAGTACTTC
NA,TRBV10-1,TRBJ2-2,NA,CASKTNTGELFF,TGCGCCAGCAAGACTAACACCGGGGAGCTGTTTTTT
NA,TRBV5-8,TRBJ2-3,NA,CASSPRAGDTQYF,TGTGCCAGCAGCCCCCGGGCGGGTGATACGCAGTATTTT